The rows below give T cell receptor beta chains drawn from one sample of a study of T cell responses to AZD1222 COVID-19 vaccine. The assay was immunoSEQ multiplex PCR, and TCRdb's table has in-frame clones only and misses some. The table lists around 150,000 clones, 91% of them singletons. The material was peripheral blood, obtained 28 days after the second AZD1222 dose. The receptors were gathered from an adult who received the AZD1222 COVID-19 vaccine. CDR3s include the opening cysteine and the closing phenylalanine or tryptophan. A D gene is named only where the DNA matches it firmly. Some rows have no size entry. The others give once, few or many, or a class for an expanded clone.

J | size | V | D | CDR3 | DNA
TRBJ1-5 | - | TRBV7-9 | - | CASSPSDSPWQPQHF | TGTGCCAGCAGCCCCTCGGACAGCCCGTGGCAGCCCCAGCATTTT
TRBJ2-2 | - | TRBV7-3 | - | CASSLKPRLGKNTGELFF | TGTGCCAGCAGCTTAAAACCCCGGCTAGGAAAGAACACCGGGGAGCTGTTTTTT
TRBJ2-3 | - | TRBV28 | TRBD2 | CASIPDSLNSGSSTDTQYF | TGTGCCAGCATCCCCGACAGCCTAAATAGCGGGAGTTCTACAGATACGCAGTATTTT
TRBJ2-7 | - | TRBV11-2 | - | CASSFRQFYEQYF | TGTGCCAGCAGCTTTAGGCAATTCTACGAGCAGTACTTC
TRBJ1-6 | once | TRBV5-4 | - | CASSLAGLLDNSPLHF | TGTGCCAGCAGCCTAGCAGGGCTGCTGGATAATTCACCCCTCCACTTT
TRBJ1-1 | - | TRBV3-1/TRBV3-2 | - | CASSHRDPLGAFF | TGTGCCAGCAGCCACCGGGACCCTTTGGGGGCTTTCTTT
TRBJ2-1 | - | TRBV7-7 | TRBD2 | CASSASGGVSSNEQFF | TGTGCCAGCAGCGCTAGCGGGGGTGTGTCTAGTAATGAGCAGTTCTTC
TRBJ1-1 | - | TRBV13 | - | CASSLVRGSTEAFF | TGTGCCAGCAGCTTGGTCAGGGGTTCCACTGAAGCTTTCTTT
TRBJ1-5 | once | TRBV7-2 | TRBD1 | CASSLAPGGNQPQHF | TGTGCCAGCAGCTTAGCCCCAGGGGGGAATCAGCCCCAGCATTTT
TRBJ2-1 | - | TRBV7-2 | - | CASSPNHGQLRFF | TGTGCCAGCAGCCCCAATCATGGACAGTTGCGGTTCTTC
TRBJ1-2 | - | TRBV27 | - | CASSFSGAGYGYTF | TGTGCCAGCAGTTTTAGCGGGGCCGGGTATGGCTACACCTTC
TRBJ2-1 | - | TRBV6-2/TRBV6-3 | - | CASSYFTLRSGKGYNEQFF | TGTGCCAGCAGTTACTTTACTTTGAGGTCAGGGAAGGGATACAATGAGCAGTTCTTC
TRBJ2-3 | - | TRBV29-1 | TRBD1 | CSVDDRGSADTQYF | TGCAGCGTTGACGACAGGGGGTCCGCAGATACGCAGTATTTT
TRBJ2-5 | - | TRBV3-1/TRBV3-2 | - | CASSQAGTETQYF | TGTGCCAGCAGCCAGGCAGGGACGGAGACCCAGTACTTC
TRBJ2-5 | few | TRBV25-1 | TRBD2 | CASSERGGLETQYF | TGTGCCAGCAGTGAGCGGGGGGGACTAGAGACCCAGTACTTC
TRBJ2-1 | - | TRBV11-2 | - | CASSLVNPEQFF | TGTGCCAGCAGCTTAGTAAACCCTGAGCAGTTCTTC
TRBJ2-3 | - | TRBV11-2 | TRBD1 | CASSLDGQGTDTQYF | TGTGCCAGCAGCTTGGATGGACAGGGGACAGATACGCAGTATTTT
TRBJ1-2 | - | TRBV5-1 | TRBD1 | CASSLRGLNYGYTF | TGCGCCAGCAGCTTGAGGGGGCTTAACTATGGCTACACCTTC
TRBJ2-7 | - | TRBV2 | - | CASRSGVGSYEQYF | TGTGCCAGCAGGTCGGGTGTCGGATCCTACGAGCAGTACTTC
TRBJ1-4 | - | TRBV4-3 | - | CASSQVIGEKLFF | TGCGCCAGCAGCCAGGTCATAGGGGAAAAACTGTTTTTT
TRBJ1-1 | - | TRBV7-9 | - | CASSLGQKSNTEAFF | TGTGCCAGCAGCTTAGGTCAAAAGTCGAACACTGAAGCTTTCTTT
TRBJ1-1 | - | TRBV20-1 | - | CSARLIPEAFF | TGCAGTGCTAGATTAATACCTGAAGCTTTCTTT
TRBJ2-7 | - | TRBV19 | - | CASSSGRSSYEQYF | TGTGCCAGTAGTAGTGGTAGAAGCTCCTACGAGCAGTACTTC
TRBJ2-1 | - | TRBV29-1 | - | CSVEVGQGGGEQFF | TGCAGCGTTGAGGTAGGTCAGGGCGGCGGCGAGCAGTTCTTC
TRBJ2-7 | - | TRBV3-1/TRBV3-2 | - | CASSQEGGKRFYEQYF | TGTGCCAGCAGCCAAGAAGGGGGAAAGAGATTTTACGAGCAGTACTTC
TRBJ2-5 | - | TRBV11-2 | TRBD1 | CASSLGQGPQETQYF | TGTGCCAGCAGCCTTGGACAGGGGCCCCAAGAGACCCAGTACTTC
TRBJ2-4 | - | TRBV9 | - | CASSAGGARDIQYF | TGTGCCAGCAGCGCTGGGGGGGCTCGGGACATTCAGTACTTC
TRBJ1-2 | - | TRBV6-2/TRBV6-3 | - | CASSKPKGGYTF | TGTGCCAGCAGTAAGCCGAAGGGAGGCTACACCTTC
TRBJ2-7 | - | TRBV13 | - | CASSWTVSYEQYF | TGTGCCAGCAGCTGGACCGTTTCCTACGAGCAGTACTTC